This T cell receptor beta chain comes out of a study of CXCR3-negative and CXCR3-positive naive CD8 T cells. Study outcomes and limitations: Both naive subsets, CXCR3-negative and CXCR3-positive, displayed similar TRBV-TRBJ usage, unlike memory cells. CXCR3-positive naive cells had TRB CDR3s that were more hydrophobic than CXCR3-negative naive cells had.

UMI-labeled TRB cDNA libraries were prepared by 5' RACE. One entry per CDR3 protein, without DNA, is what TCRdb gives after re-calling the 5' RACE reads. The sample totals about 120,000 distinct CDR3 sequences. For this clonotype: Its antigen is undetermined.

The origin of this receptor is a human donor in good health. Some clones in this sample may be carry-over from other donors' samples. Sequencing used naive CXCR3+ CD8+ T cells from blood. Subset denoted: CD45RO-CCR7+CD27+CD95- naive CD8+ T cells expressing CXCR3 (TNR3+).

This CDR3 is CATSRPTGNNEQFF. The chain is built from TRBV15 and TRBJ2-1; TCRdb indicates TRBD1, and absent DNA this call remains unverified. The germline gives CDR1 LNHNV, CDR2 YYDKDF (reference sequence). The CDR3 is 14 amino acids.